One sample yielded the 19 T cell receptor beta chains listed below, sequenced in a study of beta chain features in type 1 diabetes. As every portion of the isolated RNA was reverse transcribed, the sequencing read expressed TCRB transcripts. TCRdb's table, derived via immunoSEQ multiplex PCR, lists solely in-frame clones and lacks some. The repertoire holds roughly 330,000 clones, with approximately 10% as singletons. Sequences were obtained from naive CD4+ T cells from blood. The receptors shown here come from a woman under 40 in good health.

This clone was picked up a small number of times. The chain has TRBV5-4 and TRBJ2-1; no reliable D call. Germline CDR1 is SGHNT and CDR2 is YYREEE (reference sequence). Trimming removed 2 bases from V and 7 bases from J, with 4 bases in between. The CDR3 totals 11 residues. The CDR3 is CASSFLNEQFF. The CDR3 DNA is TGTGCCAGCAGCTTTTTAAATGAGCAGTTCTTC.

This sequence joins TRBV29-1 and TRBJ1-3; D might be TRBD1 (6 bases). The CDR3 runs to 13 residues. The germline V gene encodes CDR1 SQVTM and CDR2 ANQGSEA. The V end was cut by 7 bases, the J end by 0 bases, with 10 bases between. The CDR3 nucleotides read TGCAGCGCCCGGACAGACTCTGGAAACACCATATATTTT. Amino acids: CSARTDSGNTIYF.

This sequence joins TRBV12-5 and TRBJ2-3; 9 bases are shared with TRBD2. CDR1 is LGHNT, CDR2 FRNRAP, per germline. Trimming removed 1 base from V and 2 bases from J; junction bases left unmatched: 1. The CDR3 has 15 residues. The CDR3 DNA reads TGTGCTAGTGGTTTGGGGACTAGCGTCACAGATACGCAGTATTTT. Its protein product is CASGLGTSVTDTQYF.

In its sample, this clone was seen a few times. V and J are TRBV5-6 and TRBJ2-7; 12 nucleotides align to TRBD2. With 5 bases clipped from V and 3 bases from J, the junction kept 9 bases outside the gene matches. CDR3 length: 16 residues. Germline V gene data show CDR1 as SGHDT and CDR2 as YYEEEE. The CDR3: CASRRRTSGILYEQYF. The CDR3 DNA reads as TGTGCCAGCAGGCGCAGGACTAGCGGGATACTCTACGAGCAGTACTTC. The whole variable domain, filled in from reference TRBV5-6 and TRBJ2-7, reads DAGVTQSPTHLIKTRGQQVTLRCSPKSGHDTVSWYQQALGQGPQFIFQYYEEEERQRGNFPDRFSGHQFPNYSSELNVNALLLGDSALYLCASRRRTSGILYEQYFGPGTRLTVT.

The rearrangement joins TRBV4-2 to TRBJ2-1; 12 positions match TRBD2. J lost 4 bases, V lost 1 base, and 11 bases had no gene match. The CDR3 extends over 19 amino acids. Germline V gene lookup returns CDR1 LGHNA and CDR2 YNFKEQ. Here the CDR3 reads CASSQGGARTSGAYNEQFF. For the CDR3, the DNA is TGTGCCAGCAGCCAAGGAGGCGCGAGGACTAGCGGGGCTTACAATGAGCAGTTCTTC.

The CDR3 region has the DNA TGTGCCAGCAGCTTAGTTTCAGGGGTGGCCATTCAGTACTTC. It yields the protein CASSLVSGVAIQYF. The chain couples TRBV11-2 to TRBJ2-4, with D perhaps TRBD1 (6 bases). CDR1 is SGHAT, CDR2 FQNNGV, per germline. Trimming took 1 base from V and 9 from J, leaving 13 bases between them. This CDR3 spans 14 amino acids. Complete variable domain (other parts from reference TRBV11-2 and TRBJ2-4): EAGVAQSPRYKIIEKRQSVAFWCNPISGHATLYWYQQILGQGPKLLIQFQNNGVVDDSQLPKDRFSAERLKGVDSTLKIQPAKLEDSAVYLCASSLVSGVAIQYFGAGTRLSVL.

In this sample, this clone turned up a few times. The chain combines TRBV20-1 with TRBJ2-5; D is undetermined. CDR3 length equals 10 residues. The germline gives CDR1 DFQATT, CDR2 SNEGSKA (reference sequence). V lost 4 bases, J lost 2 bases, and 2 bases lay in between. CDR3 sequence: CSATQETQYF. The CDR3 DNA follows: TGCAGTGCTACTCAAGAGACCCAGTACTTC.

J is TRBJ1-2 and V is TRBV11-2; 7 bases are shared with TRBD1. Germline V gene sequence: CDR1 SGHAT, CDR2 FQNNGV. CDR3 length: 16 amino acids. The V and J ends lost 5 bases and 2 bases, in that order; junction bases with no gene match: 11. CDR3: CASSGIASQGNYGYTF. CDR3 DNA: TGTGCCAGCAGCGGGATCGCTTCACAGGGGAACTATGGCTACACCTTC. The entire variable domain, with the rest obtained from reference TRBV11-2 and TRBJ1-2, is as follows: EAGVAQSPRYKIIEKRQSVAFWCNPISGHATLYWYQQILGQGPKLLIQFQNNGVVDDSQLPKDRFSAERLKGVDSTLKIQPAKLEDSAVYLCASSGIASQGNYGYTFGSGTRLTVV.

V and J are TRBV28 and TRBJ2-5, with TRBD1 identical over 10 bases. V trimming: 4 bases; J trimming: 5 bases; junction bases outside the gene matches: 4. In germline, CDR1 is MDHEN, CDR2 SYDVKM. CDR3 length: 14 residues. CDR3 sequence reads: CASSSPGQGETQYF. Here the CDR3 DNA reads TGTGCCAGCAGTTCTCCGGGACAGGGGGAGACCCAGTACTTC.

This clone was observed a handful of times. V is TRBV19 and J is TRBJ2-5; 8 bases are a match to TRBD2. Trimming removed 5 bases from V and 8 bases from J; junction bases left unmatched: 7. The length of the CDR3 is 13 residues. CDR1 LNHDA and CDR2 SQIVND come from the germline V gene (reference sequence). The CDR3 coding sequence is TGTGCCAGTAGTCCGTGGCGGGAGGACACCCAGTACTTC. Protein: CASSPWREDTQYF.

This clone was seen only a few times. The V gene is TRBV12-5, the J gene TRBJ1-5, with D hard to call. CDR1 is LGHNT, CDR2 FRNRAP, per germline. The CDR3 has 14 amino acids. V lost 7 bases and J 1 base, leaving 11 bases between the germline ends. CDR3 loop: CASAPPGSNQPQHF. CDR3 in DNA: TGTGCTAGTGCCCCTCCGGGGAGCAATCAGCCCCAGCATTTT.

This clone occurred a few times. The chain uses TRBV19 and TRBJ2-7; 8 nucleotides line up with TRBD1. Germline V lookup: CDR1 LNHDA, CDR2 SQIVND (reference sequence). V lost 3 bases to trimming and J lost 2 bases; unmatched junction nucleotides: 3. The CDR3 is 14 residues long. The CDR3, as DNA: TGTGCCAGTAGTATCGCGGGACAGGCCTACGAGCAGTACTTC. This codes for CASSIAGQAYEQYF.

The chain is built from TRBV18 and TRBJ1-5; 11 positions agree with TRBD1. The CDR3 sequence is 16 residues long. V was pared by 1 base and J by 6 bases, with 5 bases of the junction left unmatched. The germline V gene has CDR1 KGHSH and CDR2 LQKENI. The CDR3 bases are TGTGCCAGCTCACCACTGCCGGGACAGGGGGTTCAGCCCCAGCATTTT. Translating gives CASSPLPGQGVQPQHF.

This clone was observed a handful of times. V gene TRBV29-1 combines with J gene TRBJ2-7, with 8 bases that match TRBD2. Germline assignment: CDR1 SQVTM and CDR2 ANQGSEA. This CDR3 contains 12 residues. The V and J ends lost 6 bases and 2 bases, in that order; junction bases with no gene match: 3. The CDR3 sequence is CSVGSGTYEQYF. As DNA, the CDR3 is TGCAGCGTGGGTAGCGGGACCTACGAGCAGTACTTC.

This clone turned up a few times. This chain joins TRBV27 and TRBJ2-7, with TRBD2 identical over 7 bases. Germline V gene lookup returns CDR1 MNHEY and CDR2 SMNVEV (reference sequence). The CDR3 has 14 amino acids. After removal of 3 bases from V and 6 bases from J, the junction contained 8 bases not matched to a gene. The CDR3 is CASSLRELSREQYF. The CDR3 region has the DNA TGTGCCAGCAGTTTGCGGGAGTTGTCACGCGAGCAGTACTTC.

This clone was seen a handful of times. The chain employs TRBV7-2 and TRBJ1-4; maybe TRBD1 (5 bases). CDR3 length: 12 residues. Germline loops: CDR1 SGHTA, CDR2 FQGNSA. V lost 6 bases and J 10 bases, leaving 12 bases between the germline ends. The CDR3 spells CASSAGLTKLFF. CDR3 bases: TGTGCCAGCAGTGCAGGGTTAACAAAACTGTTTTTT.

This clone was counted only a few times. DNA of the CDR3: TGTGCCAGCAGCTTAGAAGGGACAGGGGGATCCGGAAACACCATATATTTT. Translating it yields CASSLEGTGGSGNTIYF. The chain has TRBV7-9 and TRBJ1-3; 11 nucleotides line up with TRBD1. The CDR3 runs to 17 residues. V shed 1 base, J shed 4 bases, and the junction held 6 bases outside the gene matches. Germline loops: CDR1 SEHNR, CDR2 FQNEAQ (reference sequence). Based on the CDR3 plus reference TRBV7-9 and TRBJ1-3, the full variable domain is DTGVSQNPRHKITKRGQNVTFRCDPISEHNRLYWYRQTLGQGPEFLTYFQNEAQLEKSRLLSDRFSAERPKGSFSTLEIQRTEQGDSAMYLCASSLEGTGGSGNTIYFGEGSWLTVV.

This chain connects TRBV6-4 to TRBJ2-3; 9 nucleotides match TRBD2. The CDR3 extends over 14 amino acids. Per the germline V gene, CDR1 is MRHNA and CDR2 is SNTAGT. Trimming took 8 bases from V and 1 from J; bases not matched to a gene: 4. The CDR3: CASRSGSGTDTQYF. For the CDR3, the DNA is TGTGCCAGCCGTAGCGGGAGCGGCACAGATACGCAGTATTTT.

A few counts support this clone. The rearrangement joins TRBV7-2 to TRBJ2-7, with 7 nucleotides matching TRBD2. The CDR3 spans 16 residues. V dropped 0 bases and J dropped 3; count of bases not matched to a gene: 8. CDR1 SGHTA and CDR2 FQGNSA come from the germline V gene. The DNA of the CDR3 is TGTGCCAGCAGCTTAGCGGGGCTAGCGGAGGGCTACGAGCAGTACTTC. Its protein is CASSLAGLAEGYEQYF.